This entry features one TCR beta chain sequence. Its target is unknown. TCRdb re-called the 5' RACE reads, yielding one record per CDR3 amino acid sequence without DNA. The sample has over 150,000 distinct CDR3 sequences. This sample was taken from a study of monozygotic twins with inflammatory bowel disease. Study findings and constraints: Healthy co-twins, by inverse Simpson, had higher TCRbeta diversity than their siblings with IBD. Researchers were unable to tell different T cell subtypes apart. Backing was not found for a single strong signal or clonotype associated with IBD.

Germline CDR1 and CDR2: MDHEN and SYDVKM. The CDR3 is made up of 14 amino acids. This clonotype was obtained from a human donor with ulcerative colitis or Crohn's disease, or a healthy co-twin of an affected twin (not recorded which). This rearrangement joins TRBV28 to TRBJ2-2; with no DNA, the TCRdb D assignment of TRBD1 cannot be verified. The sample taken for sequencing was blood. The CDR3 here is CASTGGLDTGELFF.